This T cell receptor beta chain appears in the sequencing data of a study of T cells in Graves' hyperthyroidism and ophthalmopathy. Researchers took RNA transcripts and amplified the TCR beta CDR3 regions from them. First-round RT-PCR of the TCR CDR3 relied on the HTBI primer set. Each CDR3 protein gets one entry after TCRdb re-called the multiplex PCR reads with MiXCR. The sample holds roughly 300,000 distinct CDR3 sequences, roughly 21% seen once. The CDR3 has 17 amino acids. V dropped 3 bases and J dropped 7; count of bases not matched to a gene: 12. Germline assignment: CDR1 ENHRY and CDR2 SYGVKD. PBMCs came from 9 to 10 ml fresh peripheral blood. Findings and caveats of the study: It was a median roughly 6.5 months before onset that the model predicted ophthalmopathy.

Concerning this clonotype: The antigen remains undetermined.

The specimen sequenced was blood. The receptor comes from a woman between 50 and 59 years old with Graves' hyperthyroidism. V usage is TRBV10-3 and J usage is TRBJ2-1; 10 positions match TRBD2. CDR3 sequence reads: CAISEARASGSSNEQFF. The DNA of the CDR3 is TGTGCCATCAGTGAAGCTCGGGCTAGCGGGAGTAGTAATGAGCAGTTCTTC.